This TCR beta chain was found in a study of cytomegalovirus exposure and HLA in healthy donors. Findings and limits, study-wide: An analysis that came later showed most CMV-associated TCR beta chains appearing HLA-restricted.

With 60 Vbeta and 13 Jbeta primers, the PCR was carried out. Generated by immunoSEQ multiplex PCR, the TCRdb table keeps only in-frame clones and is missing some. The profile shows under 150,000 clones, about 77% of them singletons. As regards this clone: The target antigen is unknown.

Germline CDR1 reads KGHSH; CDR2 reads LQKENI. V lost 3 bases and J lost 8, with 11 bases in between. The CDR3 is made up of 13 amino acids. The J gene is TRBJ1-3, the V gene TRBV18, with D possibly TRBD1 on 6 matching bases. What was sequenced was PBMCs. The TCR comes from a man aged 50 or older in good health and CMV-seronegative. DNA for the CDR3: TGTGCCAGCTCACCCGGGACAAGGGACACCATATATTTT. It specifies CASSPGTRDTIYF. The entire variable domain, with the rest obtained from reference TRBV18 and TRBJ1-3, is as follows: NAGVMQNPRHLVRRRGQEARLRCSPMKGHSHVYWYRQLPEEGLKFMVYLQKENIIDESGMPKERFSAEFPKEGPSILRIQQVVRGDSAAYFCASSPGTRDTIYFGEGSWLTVV.